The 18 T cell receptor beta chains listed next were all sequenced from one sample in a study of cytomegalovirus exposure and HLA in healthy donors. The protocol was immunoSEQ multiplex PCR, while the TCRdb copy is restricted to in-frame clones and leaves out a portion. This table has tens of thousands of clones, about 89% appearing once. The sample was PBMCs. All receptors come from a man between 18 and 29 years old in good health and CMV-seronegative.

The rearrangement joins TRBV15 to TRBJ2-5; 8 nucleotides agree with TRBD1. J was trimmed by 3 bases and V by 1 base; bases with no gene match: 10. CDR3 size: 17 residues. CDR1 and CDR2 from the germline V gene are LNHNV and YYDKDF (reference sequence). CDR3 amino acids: CATSRARQGHNEETQYF. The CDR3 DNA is TGTGCCACCAGCAGAGCAAGACAGGGGCACAACGAAGAGACCCAGTACTTC.

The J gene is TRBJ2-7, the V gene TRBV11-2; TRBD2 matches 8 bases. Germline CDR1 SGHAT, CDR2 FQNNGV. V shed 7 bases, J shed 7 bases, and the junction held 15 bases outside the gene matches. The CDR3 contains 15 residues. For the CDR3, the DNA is TGTGCCAGCACCTCCATGGTAGCGGGATTGAAGGAGCAGTACTTC. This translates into CASTSMVAGLKEQYF. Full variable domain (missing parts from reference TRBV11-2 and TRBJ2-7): EAGVAQSPRYKIIEKRQSVAFWCNPISGHATLYWYQQILGQGPKLLIQFQNNGVVDDSQLPKDRFSAERLKGVDSTLKIQPAKLEDSAVYLCASTSMVAGLKEQYFGPGTRLTVT.

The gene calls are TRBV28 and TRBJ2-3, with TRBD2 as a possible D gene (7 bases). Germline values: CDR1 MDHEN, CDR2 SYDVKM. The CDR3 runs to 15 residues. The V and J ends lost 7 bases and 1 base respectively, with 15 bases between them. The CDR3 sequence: CASTRGGAGTDTQYF. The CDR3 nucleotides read TGTGCCAGCACCCGTGGGGGGGCGGGCACAGATACGCAGTATTTT.

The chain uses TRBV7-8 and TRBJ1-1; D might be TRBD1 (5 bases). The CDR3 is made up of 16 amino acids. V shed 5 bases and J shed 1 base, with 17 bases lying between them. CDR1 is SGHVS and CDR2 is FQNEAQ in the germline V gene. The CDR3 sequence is CASSPLYVRENTEAFF. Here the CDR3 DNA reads TGTGCCAGCAGCCCCCTTTACGTCAGGGAGAACACTGAAGCTTTCTTT.

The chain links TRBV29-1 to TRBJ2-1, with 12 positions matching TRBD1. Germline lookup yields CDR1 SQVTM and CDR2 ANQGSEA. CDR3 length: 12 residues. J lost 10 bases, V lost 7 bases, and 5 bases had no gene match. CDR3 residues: CSGGDRGREQFF. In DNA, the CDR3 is TGCAGCGGCGGGGACAGGGGGCGCGAGCAGTTCTTC.

The CDR3 protein is CASSFVSSTVSEAFF. As DNA, the CDR3 is TGTGCCAGCAGCTTTGTCTCTTCAACGGTTTCTGAAGCTTTCTTT. The chain couples TRBV7-2 to TRBJ1-1, with D uncertain. There are 15 residues in the CDR3. V was clipped by 3 bases and J by 6 bases, with 17 bases between them. Germline assignment: CDR1 SGHTA and CDR2 FQGNSA.

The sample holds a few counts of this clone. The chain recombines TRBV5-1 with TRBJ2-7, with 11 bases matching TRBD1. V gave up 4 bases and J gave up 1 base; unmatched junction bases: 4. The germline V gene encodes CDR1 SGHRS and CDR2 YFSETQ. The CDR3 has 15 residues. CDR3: CASSLDRGLSYEQYF. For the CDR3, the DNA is TGCGCCAGCAGCCTGGACAGGGGGCTATCCTACGAGCAGTACTTC.

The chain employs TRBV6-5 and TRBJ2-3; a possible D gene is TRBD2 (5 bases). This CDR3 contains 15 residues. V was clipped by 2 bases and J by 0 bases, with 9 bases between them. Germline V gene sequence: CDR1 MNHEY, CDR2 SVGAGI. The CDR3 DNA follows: TGTGCCAGCAGTTACGTGGGCGGGAGCACAGATACGCAGTATTTT. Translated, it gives CASSYVGGSTDTQYF.

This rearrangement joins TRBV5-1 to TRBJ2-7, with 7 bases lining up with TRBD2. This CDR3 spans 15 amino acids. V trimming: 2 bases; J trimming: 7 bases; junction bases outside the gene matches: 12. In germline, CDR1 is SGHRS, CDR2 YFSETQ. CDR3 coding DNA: TGCGCCAGCAGCTTCAGTACTAGCGAGGCGGGAGAGCAGTACTTC. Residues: CASSFSTSEAGEQYF.

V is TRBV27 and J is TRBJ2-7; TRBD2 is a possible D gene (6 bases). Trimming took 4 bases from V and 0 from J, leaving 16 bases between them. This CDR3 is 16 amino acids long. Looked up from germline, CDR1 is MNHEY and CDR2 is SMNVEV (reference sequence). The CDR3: CASSSRGRTVSYEQYF. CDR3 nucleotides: TGTGCCAGCAGTTCCCGAGGGAGGACCGTCTCCTACGAGCAGTACTTC.

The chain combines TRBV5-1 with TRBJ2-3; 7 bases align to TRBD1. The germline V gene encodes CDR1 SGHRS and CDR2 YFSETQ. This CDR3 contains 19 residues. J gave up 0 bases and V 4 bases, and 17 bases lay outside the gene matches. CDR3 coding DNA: TGCGCCAGCAGCCGGCTCGGAGCCACATCAGGGGGTAGCACAGATACGCAGTATTTT. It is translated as CASSRLGATSGGSTDTQYF.

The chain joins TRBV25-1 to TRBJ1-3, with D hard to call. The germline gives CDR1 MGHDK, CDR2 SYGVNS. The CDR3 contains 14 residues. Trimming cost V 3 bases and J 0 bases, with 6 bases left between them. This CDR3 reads CASSDLGSGNTIYF. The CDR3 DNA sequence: TGTGCCAGCAGTGATCTCGGCTCTGGAAACACCATATATTTT.

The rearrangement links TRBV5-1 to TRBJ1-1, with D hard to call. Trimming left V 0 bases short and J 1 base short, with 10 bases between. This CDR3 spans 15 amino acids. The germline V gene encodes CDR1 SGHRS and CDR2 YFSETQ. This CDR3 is CASSLGHRSNTEAFF. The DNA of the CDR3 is TGCGCCAGCAGCTTGGGCCACAGATCGAACACTGAAGCTTTCTTT.

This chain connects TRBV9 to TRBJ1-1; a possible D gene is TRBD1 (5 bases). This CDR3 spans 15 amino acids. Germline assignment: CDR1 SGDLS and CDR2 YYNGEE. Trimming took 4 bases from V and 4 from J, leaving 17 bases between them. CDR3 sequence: CASSSAPTGGTEAFF. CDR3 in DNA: TGTGCCAGCAGCTCAGCCCCAACGGGGGGCACTGAAGCTTTCTTT.

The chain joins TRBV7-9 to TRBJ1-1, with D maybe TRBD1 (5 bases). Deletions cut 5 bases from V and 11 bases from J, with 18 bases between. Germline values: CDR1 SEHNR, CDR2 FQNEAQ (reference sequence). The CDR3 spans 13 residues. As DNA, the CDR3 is TGTGCCAGCAGCCAACTTACGTCAGGGCAGGCTTTCTTT. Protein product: CASSQLTSGQAFF. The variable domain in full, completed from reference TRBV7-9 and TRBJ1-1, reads DTGVSQNPRHKITKRGQNVTFRCDPISEHNRLYWYRQTLGQGPEFLTYFQNEAQLEKSRLLSDRFSAERPKGSFSTLEIQRTEQGDSAMYLCASSQLTSGQAFFGQGTRLTVV.

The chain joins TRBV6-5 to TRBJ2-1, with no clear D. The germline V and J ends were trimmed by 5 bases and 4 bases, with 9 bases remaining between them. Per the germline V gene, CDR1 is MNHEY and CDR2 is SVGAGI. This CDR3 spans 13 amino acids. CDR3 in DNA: TGTGCCAGCAGTACGCAAACTTACAATGAGCAGTTCTTC. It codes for CASSTQTYNEQFF.

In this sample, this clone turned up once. CDR3 residues: CASSDGTAGNYGYTF. CDR3 nucleotides: TGTGCCAGCAGTGACGGGACAGCGGGCAACTATGGCTACACCTTC. The genes are TRBV6-1 and TRBJ1-2, with 7 bases matching TRBD1. The J segment lost 2 bases and the V segment lost 3 bases, leaving 6 bases of the junction unmatched. Germline CDR1 reads MNHNS; CDR2 reads SASEGT. This CDR3 region has 15 residues.

CDR3 protein: CAISVGRNEQFF. The CDR3 bases are TGTGCCATCAGTGTGGGGCGCAATGAGCAGTTCTTC. The rearrangement joins TRBV10-3 to TRBJ2-1, with a weak D call TRBD1 (5 bases). Deletions cut 4 bases from V and 6 bases from J, with 7 bases between. The germline V gene encodes CDR1 ENHRY and CDR2 SYGVKD. The CDR3 consists of 12 residues.